Presented here are 29 T cell receptor beta chains from one specimen sequenced in a study of cytomegalovirus exposure and HLA in healthy donors. Vbeta (60) and Jbeta (13) primers were used in the PCR. The assay was immunoSEQ multiplex PCR, and TCRdb's table has in-frame clones only and misses some. The sample holds fewer than 200,000 clones, roughly 73% seen once. Sequencing input: PBMCs. The receptors come from a woman aged 30 to 39 in good health and CMV-seronegative.

Regarding this clone: A read error may account for a junction end that differs from germline. The rearrangement links TRBV2 to TRBJ2-7, with 7 positions matching TRBD2. The CDR3 is 15 amino acids. Germline CDR1 reads SNHLY; CDR2 reads FYNNEI. As DNA, the CDR3 is TGTGCCAGCAATCTGTATGCGGGAGCTAGTGCGGTTGCCCCCTTC. As protein: CASNLYAGASAVAPF.

The chain employs TRBV30 and TRBJ1-4; D might be TRBD1 (6 bases). Germline loops: CDR1 GTSNPN, CDR2 SVGIG (reference sequence). V was pared by 1 base and J by 8 bases, with 17 bases between. CDR3 length equals 15 residues. The CDR3 loop reads CAWSAGDKVSEKLFF. The CDR3 DNA follows: TGTGCCTGGAGTGCCGGGGACAAAGTAAGCGAAAAACTGTTTTTT.

The V and J genes are TRBV7-2 and TRBJ2-5; TRBD2 aligns across 7 bases. The germline gives CDR1 SGHTA, CDR2 FQGNSA. V gave up 0 bases and J gave up 0 bases; unmatched junction bases: 7. CDR3 length: 17 amino acids. CDR3 bases: TGTGCCAGCAGCTTAGCGATGGGGGGGTGGTACCAAGAGACCCAGTACTTC. This encodes CASSLAMGGWYQETQYF.

The table lists this clone with a count of one. The CDR3 protein is CASSLDRNTGELFF. CDR3 bases: TGCGCCAGCAGCTTGGACAGGAACACCGGGGAGCTGTTTTTT. The V call is TRBV5-1, the J call TRBJ2-2, with unresolved D. V dropped 0 bases and J dropped 1 base, with 4 bases sitting between them. CDR1 and CDR2 (germline): SGHRS, YFSETQ. The CDR3 extends over 14 amino acids.

This chain links TRBV30 with TRBJ1-3, with D hard to call. Deletions cut 4 bases from V and 0 bases from J, with 4 bases between. The length of the CDR3 is 12 residues. CDR1 is GTSNPN, CDR2 SVGIG, per germline (reference sequence). The CDR3: CAWKLSGNTIYF. CDR3 nucleotide sequence: TGTGCCTGGAAACTCTCTGGAAACACCATATATTTT.

On this clone: Other DNA variants within this sample encode the same CDR3. This sequence joins TRBV7-3 and TRBJ2-1; 12 nucleotides line up with TRBD2. The germline CDR1 and CDR2 sequences are SGHTA and FQGTGA. The CDR3 runs to 13 residues. V trimming: 5 bases; J trimming: 9 bases; junction bases outside the gene matches: 2. The CDR3: CASSLGLAGEQFF. Here the CDR3 DNA reads TGTGCCAGCAGCCTGGGACTAGCGGGTGAGCAGTTCTTC.

The genes are TRBV18 and TRBJ1-2, with D perhaps matching TRBD1 (5 bases). The germline CDR1 and CDR2 sequences are KGHSH and LQKENI. V dropped 3 bases and J dropped 6 bases, with 8 bases sitting between them. There are 12 residues in the CDR3. CDR3 protein: CASSPGGDGYTF. DNA for the CDR3: TGTGCCAGCTCACCTGGGGGGGATGGCTACACCTTC.

The V call is TRBV7-3, the J call TRBJ2-7, with no clear D. This CDR3 has 13 amino acids. Between the trimmed V and J ends, which lost 2 bases and 6 bases, there was a span of 11 bases. Per germline, CDR1 SGHTA and CDR2 FQGTGA. The CDR3 here is CASSLAVGVEQYF. The CDR3 nucleotides are TGTGCCAGCAGCTTAGCGGTCGGAGTCGAGCAGTACTTC.

This clone came up a few times. This chain joins TRBV10-3 and TRBJ1-5; 7 nucleotides align to TRBD1. The CDR3 loop spans 14 amino acids. Germline CDR1 is ENHRY and CDR2 is SYGVKD. V gave up 6 bases and J gave up 4 bases; unmatched junction bases: 6. The CDR3 DNA reads as TGTGCCATCAGCGACAGGGACGCGAATCAGCCCCAGCATTTT. It translates to CAISDRDANQPQHF.

The chain couples TRBV5-4 to TRBJ2-7; the D gene is possibly TRBD2 (5 bases). The CDR3 has 15 amino acids. Trimming removed 0 bases from V and 2 bases from J, with 12 bases in between. Germline CDR1 SGHNT, CDR2 YYREEE (reference sequence). CDR3 region: CASSLARGNTYEQYF. CDR3 DNA sequence: TGTGCCAGCAGCTTGGCCCGGGGAAACACCTACGAGCAGTACTTC. The full variable domain, in which reference TRBV5-4 and TRBJ2-7 provide the parts outside the CDR3, is ETGVTQSPTHLIKTRGQQVTLRCSSQSGHNTVSWYQQALGQGPQFIFQYYREEENGRGNFPPRFSGLQFPNYSSELNVNALELDDSALYLCASSLARGNTYEQYFGPGTRLTVT.

The J gene is TRBJ2-1, the V gene TRBV18; 9 positions agree with TRBD1. The length of the CDR3 is 14 residues. Germline loops: CDR1 KGHSH, CDR2 LQKENI. J lost 9 bases, V lost 3 bases, and 6 bases had no gene match. The CDR3 protein is CASSPLGQGSEQFF. Written as DNA, the CDR3 is TGTGCCAGCTCACCCTTGGGACAGGGATCTGAGCAGTTCTTC.

V usage is TRBV15 and J usage is TRBJ2-2; D is unclear. This CDR3 has 16 amino acids. In germline, CDR1 is LNHNV, CDR2 YYDKDF (reference sequence). The V and J ends lost 1 base and 4 bases respectively, with 13 bases between them. CDR3 sequence reads: CATSRAQDASTGELFF. CDR3 bases: TGTGCCACCAGCAGAGCTCAGGATGCGAGCACCGGGGAGCTGTTTTTT.

In its sample, this clone was seen a few times. The V and J genes are TRBV11-3 and TRBJ2-1; 8 positions agree with TRBD2. CDR1 is SGHNT and CDR2 is YENEEA in the germline V gene. The CDR3 consists of 14 residues. With 0 bases clipped from V and 7 bases from J, the junction kept 2 bases outside the gene matches. In DNA form, the CDR3 reads TGTGCCAGCAGCTTAGACGGGGGGGCTAATGAGCAGTTCTTC. Encoded protein: CASSLDGGANEQFF.

The rearrangement joins TRBV29-1 to TRBJ1-1; D is undetermined. CDR3 length: 11 amino acids. The V gene's germline CDR1 is SQVTM and CDR2 ANQGSEA. The CDR3 here is CSGEVGTEAFF. CDR3 coding DNA: TGCAGTGGGGAGGTGGGCACTGAAGCTTTCTTT.

The V call is TRBV6-5, the J call TRBJ2-2; TRBD1 agrees at 8 bases. Per germline, CDR1 MNHEY and CDR2 SVGAGI. The CDR3 loop spans 15 amino acids. The V and J ends lost 5 bases and 2 bases, in that order; junction bases with no gene match: 4. In DNA form, the CDR3 reads TGTGCCAGCAGTCTGGACAGGGATAACACCGGGGAGCTGTTTTTT. Translated, it gives CASSLDRDNTGELFF.

This clone was found a few times. This sequence joins TRBV5-4 and TRBJ1-4, with 7 bases matching TRBD1. The CDR3 spans 15 residues. With 0 bases clipped from V and 7 bases from J, the junction kept 6 bases outside the gene matches. Germline V lookup: CDR1 SGHNT, CDR2 YYREEE (reference sequence). As DNA, the CDR3 is TGTGCCAGCAGCTTGGCCACGACAGGGAGTGAAAAACTGTTTTTT. It yields the protein CASSLATTGSEKLFF.

This clone was recorded a few times. This chain uses TRBV5-1 with TRBJ1-1; D uncertain. The CDR3 runs 15 residues. The germline CDR1 and CDR2 sequences are SGHRS and YFSETQ. The V and J ends lost 0 bases and 2 bases respectively, with 11 bases between them. The CDR3 is CASSLGGAFNTEAFF. CDR3 DNA sequence: TGCGCCAGCAGCTTGGGGGGAGCATTTAACACTGAAGCTTTCTTT.

This chain connects TRBV10-3 to TRBJ1-6; 9 bases line up with TRBD1. This CDR3 has 14 residues. Looked up from germline, CDR1 is ENHRY and CDR2 is SYGVKD. The V gene end was trimmed by 5 bases and the J gene end by 9 bases; junction bases not matched to a gene: 5. The DNA for the CDR3 is TGTGCCATCAGTACAGGGGGCGCGGGTTCACCCCTCCACTTT. Amino acids: CAISTGGAGSPLHF.

This clone has more than one count but fewer than ten. The V gene is TRBV4-1, the J gene TRBJ2-7, with a possible D match to TRBD1 (7 bases). V was shortened by 0 bases and J by 9 bases, with 18 bases between the two germline ends. This CDR3 contains 15 residues. Germline V gives CDR1 MGHRA, CDR2 YSYEKL. The CDR3, as DNA: TGCGCCAGCAGCCAAGATGGGCCAGGGGGGTCGGGGCAGTACTTC. It yields the protein CASSQDGPGGSGQYF.

This clone was detected only a few times. The chain is built from TRBV27 and TRBJ2-3; TRBD1 aligns across 9 bases. After removal of 5 bases from V and 0 bases from J, the junction contained 6 bases not matched to a gene. CDR1 and CDR2 from the germline V gene are MNHEY and SMNVEV (reference sequence). The CDR3 has 16 amino acids. The CDR3 loop reads CASSVRTGASTDTQYF. The CDR3 nucleotides read TGTGCCAGCAGTGTCCGGACAGGGGCTAGCACAGATACGCAGTATTTT.

The chain uses TRBV7-9 and TRBJ2-7; D possibly corresponds to TRBD1 (6 bases). The V and J ends lost 5 bases and 5 bases respectively, with 22 bases between them. Germline loops: CDR1 SEHNR, CDR2 FQNEAQ (reference sequence). CDR3 length: 16 residues. CDR3 in DNA: TGTGCCAGCAGCCCCTACAGGGATACTATCGAGAACGAGCAGTACTTC. Translating it yields CASSPYRDTIENEQYF.

The genes are TRBV5-1 and TRBJ1-3; D is uncertain. Looked up from germline, CDR1 is SGHRS and CDR2 is YFSETQ. The CDR3 covers 15 residues. Trimming stripped 0 bases from V and 2 bases from J, with 9 bases between. CDR3 bases: TGCGCCAGCAGCTTGGAGGCAGGAACTGGAAACACCATATATTTT. Encoded protein: CASSLEAGTGNTIYF.

The CDR3 bases are TGCGCCAGCAGCCAAGAGCCAGCGGGGCCCTACGAGCAGTACTTC. Protein product: CASSQEPAGPYEQYF. V gene TRBV4-1 combines with J gene TRBJ2-7; 7 positions agree with TRBD2. The CDR3 consists of 15 residues. Germline V lookup: CDR1 MGHRA, CDR2 YSYEKL. V was pared by 0 bases and J by 2 bases, with 4 bases of the junction left unmatched.

In regard to this clone: A junction boundary mismatches the germline segment, possibly from a read error. The J gene is TRBJ2-1, the V gene TRBV29-1, with TRBD2 matching over 14 bases. The germline gives CDR1 SQVTM, CDR2 ANQGSEA. The CDR3 spans 11 residues. The CDR3 loop is CSVGTSGGGVF. The CDR3 DNA is TGCAGCGTAGGGACTAGCGGGGGTGGTGTCTTC.

The count of this clone is one. The chain has TRBV11-2 and TRBJ1-6; no clear D. The CDR3 totals 14 residues. Germline assignment: CDR1 SGHAT and CDR2 FQNNGV. The V end was cut by 5 bases, the J end by 7 bases, with 12 bases between. The CDR3 DNA reads as TGTGCCAGCAGCCCCGGACTGCAGAATTCACCCCTCCACTTT. This gives the protein CASSPGLQNSPLHF.

The chain carries TRBV6-7 and TRBJ1-3; TRBD1 matches 10 bases. TRBV6-7 is placed among ORFs of uncertain function. The CDR3 loop spans 17 amino acids. Trimming at V came to 4 bases and at J to 2 bases, leaving 8 bases not matched to a gene. CDR3 DNA: TGTGCCAGCAGTTCCGACACCGACAGGGGGCCTGGAAACACCATATATTTT. Translated, it gives CASSSDTDRGPGNTIYF.

The rearrangement links TRBV5-1 to TRBJ2-3; TRBD2 is a possible D gene (7 bases). From germline, CDR1 is SGHRS and CDR2 YFSETQ. There are 16 residues in the CDR3. Trimming stripped 1 base from V and 0 bases from J, with 12 bases between. The DNA of the CDR3 is TGCGCCAGCAGCTTGAGGGGGGGACCTAGCACAGATACGCAGTATTTT. This gives the protein CASSLRGGPSTDTQYF. Supplemented by reference TRBV5-1 and TRBJ2-3, the full variable domain reads KAGVTQTPRYLIKTRGQQVTLSCSPISGHRSVSWYQQTPGQGLQFLFEYFSETQRNKGNFPGRFSGRQFSNSRSEMNVSTLELGDSALYLCASSLRGGPSTDTQYFGPGTRLTVL.

The rearrangement uses TRBV4-3 and TRBJ2-2; 13 bases line up with TRBD2. The V and J ends lost 4 bases and 0 bases, in that order; junction bases with no gene match: 8. Germline CDR1 and CDR2: LGHNA and YSLEER. The CDR3 consists of 19 residues. CDR3 sequence reads: CASSPGLAGDLANTGELFF. CDR3 DNA: TGCGCCAGCAGCCCCGGACTAGCGGGAGACTTAGCGAACACCGGGGAGCTGTTTTTT.

The chain carries TRBV7-9 and TRBJ2-7, with 7 bases matching TRBD1. The CDR3 loop spans 14 amino acids. Germline trimming cut 8 bases from V and 3 bases from J; bases unmatched to any gene: 10. Per germline, CDR1 SEHNR and CDR2 FQNEAQ (reference sequence). CDR3 DNA: TGTGCCAGCCAAAATTCATACAGGGGCTACGAGCAGTACTTC. Translating gives CASQNSYRGYEQYF. The entire variable domain, with the rest obtained from reference TRBV7-9 and TRBJ2-7, is as follows: DTGVSQNPRHKITKRGQNVTFRCDPISEHNRLYWYRQTLGQGPEFLTYFQNEAQLEKSRLLSDRFSAERPKGSFSTLEIQRTEQGDSAMYLCASQNSYRGYEQYFGPGTRLTVT.